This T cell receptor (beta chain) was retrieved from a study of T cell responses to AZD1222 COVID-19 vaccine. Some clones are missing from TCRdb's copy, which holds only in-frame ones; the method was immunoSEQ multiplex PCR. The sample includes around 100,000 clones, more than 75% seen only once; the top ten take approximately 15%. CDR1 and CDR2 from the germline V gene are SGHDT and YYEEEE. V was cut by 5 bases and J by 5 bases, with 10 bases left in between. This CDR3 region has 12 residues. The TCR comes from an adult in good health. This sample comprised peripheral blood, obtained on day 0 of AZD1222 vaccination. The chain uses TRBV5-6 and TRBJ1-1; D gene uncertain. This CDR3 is CASRRVGTEAFF. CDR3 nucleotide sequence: TGTGCCAGCAGGCGGGTAGGGACTGAAGCTTTCTTT.